The clone carrying this T cell receptor beta chain appeared once. These data originate in a study of blood T cell repertoires in COVID-19. TCRdb's table, derived via immunoSEQ multiplex PCR, lists solely in-frame clones and lacks some. This table holds approximately 300,000 clones, approximately 88% found once. The CDR3 is 14 residues long. With 5 bases clipped from V and 9 bases from J, the junction kept 5 bases outside the gene matches. The germline V gene encodes CDR1 MNHEY and CDR2 SVGAGI. The chain has TRBV6-5 and TRBJ1-6; 9 nucleotides line up with TRBD1. Sequenced sample: PBMCs or T cells enriched from blood (not recorded which). This clonotype originated in a man aged 55 to 70 who had recovered from COVID-19. The CDR3 sequence is CASSHRGPTSPLHF. In nucleotides, the CDR3 is TGTGCCAGCAGTCACAGGGGGCCGACTTCACCCCTCCACTTT.